The T cell receptor (beta chain) described here comes from a study of blood T cell repertoires in COVID-19 (dated by TCRdb to 2020 to 2022). For the study in its entirety: Samples covering the acute and convalescent phases of COVID-19 were provided by collaborators in the United States, Italy and Spain. Where HLA class I and class II types were available, the types were taken from metadata supplied by the sample provider, not from assay-based typing. The repertoires were released in a freely available public database meant as a resource for research on the immune response to SARS-CoV-2. The prospective study material was composed of cDNA or gDNA derived from T cells, B-cell-depleted T cells, or PBMCs. Samples were obtained from the ongoing ImmuneRACE study (first 160 participants) and from 1,254 subjects provided by 6 global collaborators. Subjects who had been exposed to COVID-19, were actively infected with it, or had recovered from it provided the deeply sampled blood TCRbeta repertoires that made up the dataset. Nearly every sample came with metadata listing a de-identified subject ID, COVID-19 status, age in years and sex. The research as a whole found: Clinical and demographic metadata were provided uncurated, with the amount varying by source and participant.

The CDR3 measures 16 amino acids from cysteine to phenylalanine. Here the CDR3 DNA is all that survives: 48 bases in frame from base 1. The trim is 0 bases for V and 6 bases for J, with a gap of 15 bases between the germline ends. In the germline V gene, CDR1 corresponds to SGHRS and CDR2 to YFSETQ. TCRbeta CDR3 regions were amplified from genomic DNA using the immunoSEQ Assay, a bias-controlled multiplex PCR. The paper's processing steps were these. Within the assay, amplification of reference gene primers was used to estimate how many nucleated cells each sample contained. Sequence reads were collapsed and filtered to measure the absolute abundance of every unique TCRbeta CDR3 rearrangement. For each sample, productive Simpson clonality was calculated as the square root of Simpson's diversity index over productive rearrangements. The source is immuneACCESS, and TCRdb retained only in-frame sequences with V and J called. Part of the clones is not carried over; for the studies checked, unresolved V genes explain less than half of this, and the remainder is unexplained. The V and J calls and clone size come from that table; D and trimming were worked out from the DNA. Here the sample has about 84,000 clones; 70% to 80% occur a single time. The biggest ten clones account for around 6% of the sample.

Remarks on this clone: Its antigen is still unknown. Base-call qualities are not available, and no considerably larger clone is one nucleotide away.

The collaborating institutions used their own protocols to collect whole blood in K2EDTA tubes. For TCRbeta analysis, collaborator samples were shipped as frozen whole blood, as isolated PBMCs, or as DNA extracted from either sample type. This receptor was obtained from a man aged 50-59 years with active or convalescent COVID-19. Sequenced: peripheral blood. The chain couples TRBV5-1 to TRBJ1-4; the best D guess is TRBD1, with 5 bases matching. DNA sequence: TGCGCCAGCAGCTTGGCCGGGGGGGATCACGATGAAAAACTGTTTTTT. This yields the protein CASSLAGGDHDEKLFF.